This T cell receptor beta chain emerged from a study of radiotherapy plus CTLA-4 blockade in lung cancer. Findings of the study overall: Among blood TCR repertoires after radiotherapy plus ipilimumab, tumor-derived clones expanded.

Trimming stripped 0 bases from V and 0 bases from J, with 11 bases between. Germline V CDR1 and CDR2: LGHNA, YNFKEQ. The CDR3 runs to 17 residues. The assay was immunoSEQ multiplex PCR, and TCRdb's table has in-frame clones only and misses some. The profile shows 70,000 to 95,000 clones, approximately 80% of them singletons. Comment on this clone: What it binds is unknown.

The chain carries TRBV4-2 and TRBJ1-4; no reliable D call. The sample consisted of peripheral blood, taken from a patient treated with radiotherapy plus ipilimumab. The clonotype comes from a human donor with non-small cell lung cancer that progressed on radiotherapy plus ipilimumab. The CDR3 DNA follows: TGTGCCAGCAGCCAAGAAGAGACGGCTGCAACTAATGAAAAACTGTTTTTT. Amino acid sequence: CASSQEETAATNEKLFF.